Shown below are 21 T cell receptor beta chains from a single sample sequenced in a study of a mutant IDH1 vaccine in newly diagnosed glioma. Noted time point: week 5, during vaccination. Vaccination comprised doses that each held 300 ug of mutant IDH1 20-mer peptide, plus topical imiquimod. What these receptors recognize is not known. Sequencing was performed with immunoSEQ multiplex PCR; in TCRdb, only in-frame clones are kept and a portion is missing. The sample records about 42,000 clones, approximately 85% being singletons. Source: PBMCs, taken from a glioma patient whose treatment included an IDH1 peptide vaccine. The origin of the receptors is a man aged 35 to 55 with glioma.

The chain employs TRBV10-2 and TRBJ1-4; D gene uncertain. Germline V gives CDR1 WSHSY, CDR2 SAAADI. The CDR3 extends over 18 amino acids. V lost 4 bases, J lost 1 base, and 19 bases lay in between. CDR3 DNA: TGCGCCAGCAGTGGGGGTGGGCCAGGAGGGAGAACTAATGAAAAACTGTTTTTT. It encodes CASSGGGPGGRTNEKLFF.

The chain recombines TRBV6-5 with TRBJ2-7, with TRBD2 matching over 7 bases. The length of the CDR3 is 13 residues. Germline CDR1 reads MNHEY; CDR2 reads SVGAGI. Trimming removed 6 bases from V and 2 bases from J; junction bases left unmatched: 4. The CDR3 nucleotides read TGTGCCAGCAGCTCGGGGAGGGCCTACGAGCAGTACTTC. This encodes CASSSGRAYEQYF.

A remark on this clone: The sample has other DNA sequences that encode this CDR3 too. The rearrangement joins TRBV7-9 to TRBJ2-3, with 7 nucleotides matching TRBD2. The ends lost 10 bases at V and 3 bases at J; junction bases unmatched: 10. This CDR3 spans 14 amino acids. Germline V CDR1 and CDR2: SEHNR, FQNEAQ (reference sequence). CDR3 sequence (DNA): TGTGCCACTTTAGCGGGTGGAAGTACAGATACGCAGTATTTT. It is translated as CATLAGGSTDTQYF.

This clone appeared a few times. V and J are TRBV19 and TRBJ1-5; D is unresolved. Germline CDR1 and CDR2: LNHDA and SQIVND (reference sequence). The V gene lost 7 bases and the J gene lost 13 bases, with 11 bases spanning the gap. The CDR3 sequence is 10 residues long. CDR3 residues: CASNFPAQHF. In DNA, the CDR3 is TGTGCCAGTAATTTTCCTGCTCAGCATTTT.

The chain combines TRBV4-2 with TRBJ2-7; TRBD1 aligns across 7 bases. The germline CDR1 and CDR2 sequences are LGHNA and YNFKEQ. CDR3 length: 17 amino acids. J was trimmed by 4 bases and V by 4 bases; bases with no gene match: 16. CDR3 bases: TGTGCCAGCAGCCCAAATATAGGGCCGGGACAGCATTACGAGCAGTACTTC. This translates into CASSPNIGPGQHYEQYF.

CDR3 protein: CASSYSRQGDEKLFF. The CDR3 bases are TGTGCCAGCAGTTACTCGAGGCAGGGTGACGAAAAACTGTTTTTT. The V and J genes are TRBV6-6 and TRBJ1-4; D might be TRBD1 (5 bases). Looked up from germline, CDR1 is MNHNY and CDR2 is SVGAGI (reference sequence). V was pared by 0 bases and J by 8 bases, with 13 bases between. The CDR3 runs 15 residues.

Only one count was recorded for this clone. This chain connects TRBV5-1 to TRBJ2-2; tentatively, D is TRBD1 or TRBD2 (6 bases each). This CDR3 is 17 amino acids long. Germline lookup yields CDR1 SGHRS and CDR2 YFSETQ. Trimming stripped 6 bases from V and 3 bases from J, with 21 bases between. The CDR3 loop is CASNPSAKRGDTGELFF. CDR3 DNA: TGCGCCAGCAATCCCTCGGCGAAAAGGGGGGACACCGGGGAGCTGTTTTTT.

This clone was observed a single time. The gene calls are TRBV5-1 and TRBJ2-7; 10 bases fit TRBD1. CDR1 and CDR2 from the germline V gene are SGHRS and YFSETQ. The V gene end was trimmed by 2 bases and the J gene end by 3 bases; junction bases not matched to a gene: 2. The CDR3 is made up of 14 amino acids. CDR3 DNA sequence: TGCGCCAGCAGCTTAGACAGGGGGCTCTACGAGCAGTACTTC. The encoded protein is CASSLDRGLYEQYF.

This chain connects TRBV6-1 to TRBJ2-1; possibly TRBD1 or TRBD2 for D (5 bases each). Germline CDR1 and CDR2: MNHNS and SASEGT. The CDR3 is 14 amino acids. Trimming took 5 bases from V and 8 from J, leaving 16 bases between them. CDR3 sequence (DNA): TGTGCCAGCAGTAGCCGGGGCAACAAAGATGAGCAGTTCTTC. Protein product: CASSSRGNKDEQFF.

The chain has TRBV28 and TRBJ1-2; 9 bases line up with TRBD1. Germline loops: CDR1 MDHEN, CDR2 SYDVKM. V lost 5 bases to trimming and J lost 5 bases; unmatched junction nucleotides: 6. The CDR3 has 14 amino acids. CDR3 coding DNA: TGTGCCAGCAGTGGCCAGGGACAGGGTTATGGCTACACCTTC. This gives the protein CASSGQGQGYGYTF.

J is TRBJ2-3 and V is TRBV20-1, with a possible D match to TRBD1 (6 bases). This CDR3 is built from 11 residues. Germline CDR1 DFQATT, CDR2 SNEGSKA (reference sequence). V lost 5 bases and J 9 bases, leaving 12 bases between the germline ends. The CDR3 DNA reads as TGCAGTGCTCCGAGTGGACAGACGCAGTATTTT. Translating it yields CSAPSGQTQYF.

The CDR3 sequence is CASSVAGGLAGPYEQYF. DNA of the CDR3: TGTGCCAGCAGCGTAGCTGGGGGGTTAGCGGGACCCTACGAGCAGTACTTC. The rearrangement joins TRBV9 to TRBJ2-7; TRBD2 matches at 8 bases. The CDR3 contains 17 residues. Trimming took 0 bases from V and 2 from J; bases not matched to a gene: 10. Germline values: CDR1 SGDLS, CDR2 YYNGEE.

The gene calls are TRBV29-1 and TRBJ2-5; 7 bases match TRBD2. Per the germline V gene, CDR1 is SQVTM and CDR2 is ANQGSEA. The CDR3 contains 12 residues. The ends lost 4 bases at V and 2 bases at J; junction bases unmatched: 1. The CDR3 DNA reads as TGCAGCGTTGGGGAGGGGCAAGAGACCCAGTACTTC. It encodes CSVGEGQETQYF.

The CDR3 protein is CASSPGTLGDTQYF. In DNA form, the CDR3 reads TGTGCCAGCTCCCCGGGGACGCTAGGAGATACGCAGTATTTT. The rearrangement joins TRBV18 to TRBJ2-3, with D tentatively TRBD1 or TRBD2 (5 bases each). This CDR3 spans 14 amino acids. CDR1 is KGHSH and CDR2 is LQKENI in the germline V gene. Trimming cost V 6 bases and J 5 bases, with 15 bases left between them.

The chain employs TRBV9 and TRBJ2-3, with D maybe TRBD2 (6 bases). There are 16 residues in the CDR3. V was shortened by 0 bases and J by 2 bases, with 13 bases between the two germline ends. CDR1 is SGDLS, CDR2 YYNGEE, per germline. The CDR3 DNA follows: TGTGCCAGCAGCGTAGGCGGTAGCGGCCTCACAGATACGCAGTATTTT. It is translated as CASSVGGSGLTDTQYF.

This clone was detected once. V gene TRBV4-3 combines with J gene TRBJ2-7, with 7 bases identical to TRBD2. The trim removed 3 bases at V and 3 bases at J, leaving 14 bases unmatched. This CDR3 comprises 17 residues. The germline V gene encodes CDR1 LGHNA and CDR2 YSLEER. The CDR3 reads CASSQTASGAIGYEQYF. CDR3 nucleotides: TGCGCCAGCAGCCAGACGGCCAGCGGGGCGATCGGCTACGAGCAGTACTTC.

The rearrangement joins TRBV6-1 to TRBJ2-7, with a weak D call TRBD2 (5 bases). The CDR3 is 14 amino acids. Looked up from germline, CDR1 is MNHNS and CDR2 is SASEGT. Trimming stripped 2 bases from V and 7 bases from J, with 15 bases between. The CDR3 DNA reads as TGTGCCAGCAGTGAAATGAACCGGGGTCAGGAGCAGTACTTC. It yields the protein CASSEMNRGQEQYF.

This chain joins TRBV11-3 and TRBJ2-7; D might be TRBD2 (6 bases). Trimming shortened V by 5 bases and J by 3 bases, and 8 bases separated the two germline ends. The length of the CDR3 is 12 residues. Germline CDR1 is SGHNT and CDR2 is YENEEA. DNA for the CDR3: TGTGCCAGCAGCGACGGGGGCTACGAGCAGTACTTC. The encoded protein is CASSDGGYEQYF. Full variable domain (missing parts from reference TRBV11-3 and TRBJ2-7): EAGVVQSPRYKIIEKKQPVAFWCNPISGHNTLYWYLQNLGQGPELLIRYENEEAVDDSQLPKDRFSAERLKGVDSTLKIQPAELGDSAVYLCASSDGGYEQYFGPGTRLTVT.

The V gene is TRBV10-3, the J gene TRBJ2-2; D possibly matches TRBD1 or TRBD2 (5 bases each). Per germline, CDR1 ENHRY and CDR2 SYGVKD. The CDR3 sequence is 13 residues long. Trimming cost V 11 bases and J 1 base, with 11 bases left between them. The CDR3 protein is CALGTVNTGELFF. The CDR3 coding sequence is TGTGCCCTCGGGACGGTGAACACCGGGGAGCTGTTTTTT.

The rearrangement joins TRBV12-5 to TRBJ2-7; 8 bases are shared with TRBD2. V was pared by 5 bases and J by 1 base, with 7 bases of the junction left unmatched. There are 15 residues in the CDR3. The V gene's germline CDR1 is LGHNT and CDR2 FRNRAP. CDR3 amino acids: CASGGGLAGSYEQYF. DNA for the CDR3: TGTGCTAGTGGTGGGGGCCTAGCGGGTTCCTACGAGCAGTACTTC. Supplemented by reference TRBV12-5 and TRBJ2-7, the full variable domain reads DARVTQTPRHKVTEMGQEVTMRCQPILGHNTVFWYRQTMMQGLELLAYFRNRAPLDDSGMPKDRFSAEMPDATLATLKIQPSEPRDSAVYFCASGGGLAGSYEQYFGPGTRLTVT.

V is TRBV9 and J is TRBJ2-7, with 10 bases lining up with TRBD2. Looked up from germline, CDR1 is SGDLS and CDR2 is YYNGEE. V shed 2 bases, J shed 1 base, and the junction held 3 bases outside the gene matches. This CDR3 is built from 15 residues. The CDR3 loop is CASSVGTSESYEQYF. In nucleotides, the CDR3 is TGTGCCAGCAGCGTCGGGACTAGCGAGTCCTACGAGCAGTACTTC.